The 16 T cell receptor beta chains in this list originate from one sample, sequenced in a study of T-cell memory formation after mild COVID-19. TCRdb redid the calling of the 5' RACE reads with MiXCR, one entry per CDR3 protein. The table includes 300,000 to 350,000 distinct CDR3 sequences, around 13% detected once. Material: PBMCs or a T cell subset sorted from them (not recorded which). All receptors derive from a man between 18 and 29 years old who had mild COVID-19 (a few samples of this study predate the infection). Cell type and time point are not known.

This rearrangement joins TRBV18 to TRBJ2-6; possible D gene TRBD1, 5 bases. Trimming removed 3 bases at V and 0 bases at J, with 6 bases between. The CDR3 runs 15 residues. Germline values: CDR1 KGHSH, CDR2 LQKENI. For the CDR3, the DNA is TGTGCCAGCTCACCGACAGCCTCTGGGGCCAACGTCCTGACTTTC. As protein: CASSPTASGANVLTF.

The gene calls are TRBV6-2 or TRBV6-3 and TRBJ2-1, with D unresolved. V lost 7 bases to trimming and J lost 4 bases, with 14 bases between them. Germline V gene lookup returns CDR1 MNHEY and CDR2 SVGEGT. This CDR3 has 14 amino acids. CDR3 DNA sequence: TGTGCCAGCATTATGCGGTTGGGGTACAATGAGCAGTTCTTC. Translation gives CASIMRLGYNEQFF.

V is TRBV28 and J is TRBJ1-5, with no clear D. Germline loops: CDR1 MDHEN, CDR2 SYDVKM. The CDR3 loop spans 15 amino acids. Trimming took off 3 bases at V and 0 bases at J, with 9 bases between the two ends. CDR3 region: CASSFASNSNQPQHF. The DNA for the CDR3 is TGTGCCAGCAGTTTCGCCAGTAATAGCAATCAGCCCCAGCATTTT.

This clonotype has just a few counts. This rearrangement joins TRBV7-2 to TRBJ1-3; D uncertain. The CDR3 spans 16 residues. Germline V CDR1 and CDR2: SGHTA, FQGNSA. With 5 bases removed from V and 2 bases from J, the gap between germline ends came to 16 bases. CDR3 amino acids: CASSRSAGSPGNTIYF. CDR3 in DNA: TGTGCCAGCAGCCGAAGTGCGGGATCACCTGGAAACACCATATATTTT.

At least ten counts were recorded for this clonotype. V and J are TRBV12-3 or TRBV12-4 and TRBJ2-2; TRBD1 aligns across 9 bases. V shed 5 bases and J 4 bases; nucleotides not matched to a gene: 5. The CDR3 sequence is 15 residues long. The CDR3 sequence: CASSPTGGVTGELFF. The CDR3 DNA reads as TGTGCCAGCAGTCCTACAGGGGGCGTCACCGGGGAGCTGTTTTTT.

This clonotype was seen a few times. The J gene is TRBJ2-1, the V gene TRBV5-1; possible D gene TRBD1, 6 bases. The CDR3 extends over 14 amino acids. Per the germline V gene, CDR1 is SGHRS and CDR2 is YFSETQ. The V and J ends lost 2 bases and 10 bases respectively, with 16 bases between them. The chain's CDR3 is CASSLSRVGQEQFF. DNA of the CDR3: TGCGCCAGCAGCTTAAGCAGGGTCGGACAGGAGCAGTTCTTC.

The J gene is TRBJ2-5, the V gene TRBV12-3 or TRBV12-4; either TRBD1 or TRBD2 may fit D (5 bases each). This CDR3 is 12 amino acids long. The germline V and J ends were trimmed by 5 bases and 9 bases, with 13 bases remaining between them. This CDR3 reads CASSAPMGAQYF. DNA of the CDR3: TGTGCCAGCAGTGCCCCCATGGGGGCCCAGTACTTC.

This chain uses TRBV29-1 with TRBJ1-2; 9 bases are a match to TRBD1. The germline gives CDR1 SQVTM, CDR2 ANQGSEA. V gave up 2 bases and J gave up 6 bases; unmatched junction bases: 1. The length of the CDR3 is 12 residues. Written as DNA, the CDR3 is TGCAGCGTTGAAAGACAGGGGGATGGCTACACCTTC. It codes for CSVERQGDGYTF.

Many counts were recorded for this clonotype. The V and J genes are TRBV5-1 and TRBJ2-5; the D is unclear. The germline V and J ends were trimmed by 4 bases and 3 bases, with 13 bases remaining between them. Germline CDR1 SGHRS, CDR2 YFSETQ. This CDR3 has 14 residues. The CDR3 sequence: CASSPGRTEETQYF. The DNA of the CDR3 is TGCGCCAGCAGCCCCGGACGGACCGAAGAGACCCAGTACTTC.

The chain couples TRBV5-1 to TRBJ1-2; possibly TRBD1 for D (5 bases). The CDR3 sequence is 15 residues long. Germline V CDR1 and CDR2: SGHRS, YFSETQ. V lost 3 bases, J lost 0 bases, and 12 bases lay in between. The CDR3 spells CASSWDGGANYGYTF. In nucleotides, the CDR3 is TGCGCCAGCAGCTGGGACGGGGGAGCTAACTATGGCTACACCTTC.

The genes are TRBV6-2 or TRBV6-3 and TRBJ2-3, with unresolved D. Trimming shortened V by 2 bases and J by 4 bases, and 13 bases separated the two germline ends. Germline V gene sequence: CDR1 MNHEY, CDR2 SVGEGT. This CDR3 is 15 amino acids long. The CDR3 spells CASSYLNSGPDTQYF. DNA of the CDR3: TGTGCCAGCAGTTACCTCAACAGTGGCCCAGATACGCAGTATTTT.

The table lists this clonotype with many counts. V usage is TRBV15 and J usage is TRBJ2-3; D is perhaps TRBD2 (6 bases). The CDR3 length is 16 residues. The germline V gene encodes CDR1 LNHNV and CDR2 YYDKDF (reference sequence). The germline V and J ends were trimmed by 2 bases and 6 bases, with 18 bases remaining between them. CDR3 DNA sequence: TGTGCCACCAGCAGACGTAGGGACTTAGATGCGGATACGCAGTATTTT. Its protein is CATSRRRDLDADTQYF.

This clonotype was seen more than once but under ten times. The V and J genes are TRBV6-6 and TRBJ2-1; D is perhaps TRBD1 (7 bases). Germline CDR1 and CDR2: MNHNY and SVGAGI (reference sequence). Trimming removed 6 bases from V and 6 bases from J, with 12 bases in between. This CDR3 comprises 13 residues. In DNA form, the CDR3 reads TGTGCCAGCAGCCGCGGGACAGCCAATGAGCAGTTCTTC. It yields the protein CASSRGTANEQFF.

The chain is built from TRBV4-1 and TRBJ2-7; 10 bases align to TRBD2. V gave up 5 bases and J gave up 3 bases; unmatched junction bases: 4. The germline V gene has CDR1 MGHRA and CDR2 YSYEKL. The CDR3 totals 14 residues. The CDR3 here is CASSAPSGGYEQYF. DNA for the CDR3: TGCGCCAGCAGCGCGCCTAGCGGGGGCTACGAGCAGTACTTC.

The chain carries TRBV7-8 and TRBJ1-2; no clear D gene. The CDR3 covers 16 residues. V was cut by 1 base and J by 4 bases, with 16 bases left in between. Germline V gene sequence: CDR1 SGHVS, CDR2 FQNEAQ. The CDR3 sequence: CASSLDHGLAGYGYTF. The CDR3 DNA reads TGTGCCAGCAGCTTAGATCACGGACTCGCGGGCTATGGCTACACCTTC.

The chain joins TRBV5-1 to TRBJ2-1, with TRBD2 matching over 12 bases. The germline V gene encodes CDR1 SGHRS and CDR2 YFSETQ. V gave up 1 base and J gave up 7 bases; unmatched junction bases: 3. CDR3 length: 15 amino acids. This chain's CDR3 is CASSLSSGGANEQFF. The CDR3 nucleotides read TGCGCCAGCAGCTTGTCTAGCGGGGGGGCTAATGAGCAGTTCTTC.